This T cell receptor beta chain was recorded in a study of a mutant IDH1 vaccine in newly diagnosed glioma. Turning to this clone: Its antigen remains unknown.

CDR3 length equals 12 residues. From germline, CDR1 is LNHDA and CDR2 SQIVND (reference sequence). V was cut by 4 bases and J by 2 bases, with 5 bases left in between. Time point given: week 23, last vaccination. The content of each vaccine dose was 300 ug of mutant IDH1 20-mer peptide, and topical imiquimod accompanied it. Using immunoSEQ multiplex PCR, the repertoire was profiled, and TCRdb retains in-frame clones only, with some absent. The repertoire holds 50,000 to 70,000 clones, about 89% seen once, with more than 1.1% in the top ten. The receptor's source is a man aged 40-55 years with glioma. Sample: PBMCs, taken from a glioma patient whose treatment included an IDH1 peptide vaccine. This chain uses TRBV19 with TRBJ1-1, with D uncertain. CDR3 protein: CASSNHNTEAFF. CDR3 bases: TGTGCCAGTAGTAACCATAACACTGAAGCTTTCTTT.